Sequencing of this T cell receptor (beta chain) was carried out in a study of T cell responses to AZD1222 COVID-19 vaccine. Both about-4-week and about-12-week second-dose recipients were combined. This CDR3 region has 17 residues. Germline V CDR1 and CDR2: SGHVS, FQNEAQ. V gave up 4 bases and J gave up 5 bases; unmatched junction bases: 12. Sequencing used immunoSEQ multiplex PCR; TCRdb keeps in-frame clones, though not all of them. The data contain 190,000 or so clones, 93% of them singletons. This TCR came from an adult who received the AZD1222 COVID-19 vaccine. The J gene is TRBJ2-7, the V gene TRBV7-8; 12 nucleotides agree with TRBD1. Sequences were derived from peripheral blood, sampled 28 days after the second AZD1222 dose. CDR3 DNA: TGTGCCAGCAGCTACTCCGGAGGGACAGGGGGCTACGACGAGCAGTACTTC. This encodes CASSYSGGTGGYDEQYF.